The T cell receptor (beta chain) described here comes from a study of response to subunit inactivated influenza vaccine. TCRdb reanalysed the RT-PCR reads using MiXCR and keeps one entry per CDR3 protein. This table holds around 200,000 distinct CDR3 sequences, about 12% found once. Germline CDR1 and CDR2: ENHRY and SYGVKD. This CDR3 spans 14 amino acids. Deletions cut 10 bases from V and 4 bases from J, with 20 bases between. These data are also associated with another study on T cells expressing NK-cell markers. That work contributes: In generating TCR beta cDNA, 5'RACE template switching with UMIs was used. These same clonotypes (in several donors) also led the CD3+CD56-NKG2C+ fraction. Uncertainty persisted over the HCMV specificity of expanded NKG2C+ T cell clones.

The chain employs TRBV10-3 and TRBJ2-7; weak D call: TRBD2 (6 bases). The origin of this receptor is a man aged 45-65 years who received an inactivated influenza vaccine. The sample consisted of CD8+ T cells sorted from PBMCs, taken less than 13 days after vaccination. Written as DNA, the CDR3 is TGTGCCACGGGATCCCCGGGAGCTGGGTACGAGCAGTACTTC. Its protein product is CATGSPGAGYEQYF.